Each of the 19 T cell receptor beta chains below was sequenced from the same sample in a study of blood T cells in healthy people across ages. Using a J-beta primer mix together with a sample-barcoded 5' primer, a second PCR was run for roughly 7 to 11 cycles. TCRdb fed the 5' RACE reads into MiXCR, producing one record per CDR3 protein. The sample records over 950,000 distinct CDR3 sequences, 51% being singletons. Sequenced: blood. The receptors were sampled from a woman aged 60-75 years in good health.

This clonotype turned up a few times. The chain joins TRBV30 to TRBJ1-1, with D unresolved. V dropped 0 bases and J dropped 4 bases, with 9 bases sitting between them. Per the germline V gene, CDR1 is GTSNPN and CDR2 is SVGIG (reference sequence). The CDR3 is 13 residues long. CDR3 coding DNA: TGTGCCTGGAGTGTACATGAGGTCACTGAAGCTTTCTTT. Protein: CAWSVHEVTEAFF.

CDR3 bases: TGCAGTGCAGAGGGAGCGGCCTACAATGAGCAGTTCTTC. This codes for CSAEGAAYNEQFF. The chain has TRBV20-1 and TRBJ2-1, with a weak D call TRBD2 (5 bases). The CDR3 is 13 amino acids. Trimming pared 6 bases from V and 2 bases from J, leaving 11 bases between. Germline V gene data show CDR1 as DFQATT and CDR2 as SNEGSKA (reference sequence).

The chain recombines TRBV6-1 with TRBJ2-5; D is ambiguous. V was shortened by 5 bases and J by 11 bases, with 18 bases between the two germline ends. The CDR3 extends over 13 amino acids. CDR1 is MNHNS, CDR2 SASEGT, per germline. The chain's CDR3 is CASSNRLDSGQYF. CDR3 nucleotides: TGTGCCAGCAGTAACAGATTGGATTCCGGGCAGTACTTC.

This chain links TRBV6-2 or TRBV6-3 with TRBJ2-7; D gene ambiguous. The CDR3 spans 15 residues. The ends were cut back, 4 bases at V and 0 bases at J, with 13 bases in the middle. Germline V CDR1 and CDR2: MNHEY, SVGEGT. The CDR3 DNA reads TGTGCCAGCAGTTCACCGTCACAGAGCTCCTACGAGCAGTACTTC. Its protein product is CASSSPSQSSYEQYF.

The gene calls are TRBV5-1 and TRBJ2-1; tentatively, D is TRBD2 (5 bases). Germline-derived CDR1 and CDR2 are SGHRS and YFSETQ. The V gene lost 6 bases and the J gene lost 6 bases, with 19 bases spanning the gap. The CDR3 contains 15 residues. CDR3 coding DNA: TGCGCCAGCAAGGCGGCGTCGGGAAGTTTCAATGAGCAGTTCTTC. Residues: CASKAASGSFNEQFF.

The chain carries TRBV27 and TRBJ2-7; possibly TRBD1 for D (5 bases). V was clipped by 6 bases and J by 4 bases, with 22 bases between them. Germline V gene data show CDR1 as MNHEY and CDR2 as SMNVEV (reference sequence). The CDR3 is 16 residues long. CDR3 nucleotide sequence: TGTGCCAGCAGAACGGCAGGGCTCCCGAGTCAATACGAGCAGTACTTC. As protein: CASRTAGLPSQYEQYF.

This chain uses TRBV5-1 with TRBJ1-2; D ambiguous. Per germline, CDR1 SGHRS and CDR2 YFSETQ. The CDR3 is made up of 14 amino acids. The V end lost 4 bases, the J end lost 7 bases, and 17 bases lay between the germline ends. The CDR3 nucleotides are TGCGCCAGCAGCCCGACGTCAGGCGGGCCTGGCTACACCTTC. Translation gives CASSPTSGGPGYTF.

The chain recombines TRBV29-1 with TRBJ2-7; D ambiguous. The CDR3 is 13 residues long. Germline V CDR1 and CDR2: SQVTM, ANQGSEA. V dropped 7 bases and J dropped 3 bases, with 16 bases sitting between them. DNA for the CDR3: TGCAGCGCCTTATACCAACTTGGCTACGAGCAGTACTTC. Translated, it gives CSALYQLGYEQYF.

In its sample, this clonotype was seen a few times. This chain joins TRBV27 and TRBJ2-1; D is unclear. Germline V gene lookup returns CDR1 MNHEY and CDR2 SMNVEV (reference sequence). Deletions cut 0 bases from V and 9 bases from J, with 9 bases between. The CDR3 is made up of 13 amino acids. The CDR3 nucleotides read TGTGCCAGCAGTTTATCGATGACGGGTGAGCAGTTCTTC. Translating gives CASSLSMTGEQFF.

There are a few counts of this clonotype. This chain links TRBV29-1 with TRBJ2-1; D is ambiguous. V was trimmed by 7 bases and J by 8 bases, leaving 9 bases between them. The CDR3 consists of 10 residues. The germline CDR1 and CDR2 sequences are SQVTM and ANQGSEA. The CDR3 coding sequence is TGCAGCGCATGGGAAGATGAGCAGTTCTTC. The encoded protein is CSAWEDEQFF.

In this sample, this clonotype turned up many times. This sequence joins TRBV4-2 and TRBJ2-3; no reliable D call. Germline V gene sequence: CDR1 LGHNA, CDR2 YNFKEQ. V was trimmed by 1 base and J by 5 bases, leaving 13 bases between them. This CDR3 contains 15 residues. In nucleotides, the CDR3 is TGTGCCAGCAGCCAAGGTGGGCCGGACGTAGATACGCAGTATTTT. This translates into CASSQGGPDVDTQYF.

The V call is TRBV27, the J call TRBJ2-4; a weak D match, TRBD1 (6 bases). The J call may not be correct, given that the DNA end is closer to TRBJ2-7. Germline loops: CDR1 MNHEY, CDR2 SMNVEV (reference sequence). The CDR3 loop spans 14 amino acids. CDR3 region: CASSPGPRGNEQYF. The CDR3 DNA sequence: TGTGCCAGCAGTCCGGGGCCCAGGGGTAACGAGCAGTACTTC.

The CDR3 sequence is CASRPTSGRRFEQFF. The CDR3 DNA is TGTGCCAGCAGACCCACTAGCGGGAGGCGGTTTGAGCAGTTCTTC. The gene calls are TRBV28 and TRBJ2-1; 12 bases line up with TRBD2. The CDR3 is 15 amino acids. Germline V lookup: CDR1 MDHEN, CDR2 SYDVKM. The ends lost 6 bases at V and 9 bases at J; junction bases unmatched: 9.

The rearrangement links TRBV28 to TRBJ2-7, with TRBD1 identical over 7 bases. The CDR3 runs to 16 residues. With V trimmed by 6 bases and J by 5 bases, 16 bases remained unmatched. Germline V gene sequence: CDR1 MDHEN, CDR2 SYDVKM. This CDR3 is CASSAITGALRNEQYF. CDR3 in DNA: TGTGCCAGCAGCGCAATCACAGGGGCCCTTAGGAACGAGCAGTACTTC.

In DNA, the CDR3 is TGCGCCAGCAACCAGGGACTAGCGGGAGCTCGCTACGAGCAGTACTTC. This encodes CASNQGLAGARYEQYF. The V and J genes are TRBV5-1 and TRBJ2-7; 14 bases fit TRBD2. Looked up from germline, CDR1 is SGHRS and CDR2 is YFSETQ. Trimming at V came to 6 bases and at J to 3 bases, leaving 8 bases not matched to a gene. The CDR3 contains 16 residues.

In its sample, this clonotype was seen a few times. The chain combines TRBV30 with TRBJ2-3; D call uncertain. V was pared by 1 base and J by 6 bases, with 11 bases between. The CDR3 sequence is 13 residues long. CDR1 and CDR2 (germline): GTSNPN, SVGIG (reference sequence). DNA for the CDR3: TGTGCCTGGAGTGGTGTGTCAACGGATACGCAGTATTTT. This gives the protein CAWSGVSTDTQYF.

In its sample, this clonotype was seen a few times. CDR3 bases: TGCAGTGCAACGACAGAGACTAACTATGGCTACACCTTC. It codes for CSATTETNYGYTF. The chain combines TRBV20-1 with TRBJ1-2; D is possibly TRBD1 (5 bases). V was cut by 6 bases and J by 0 bases, with 11 bases left in between. CDR1 and CDR2 (germline): DFQATT, SNEGSKA (reference sequence). This CDR3 has 13 residues.

J is TRBJ2-1 and V is TRBV5-4; 7 nucleotides agree with TRBD1. The CDR3 runs 17 residues. The V and J ends lost 0 bases and 4 bases, in that order; junction bases with no gene match: 10. CDR1 is SGHNT and CDR2 is YYREEE in the germline V gene (reference sequence). CDR3 nucleotides: TGTGCCAGCAGCTTGGGGGCCCCCGGACAGGTGTACAATGAGCAGTTCTTC. This sequence encodes CASSLGAPGQVYNEQFF.

V and J are TRBV6-5 and TRBJ2-1, with D perhaps TRBD2 (6 bases). From germline, CDR1 is MNHEY and CDR2 SVGAGI. Trimming stripped 2 bases from V and 6 bases from J, with 14 bases between. This CDR3 has 15 amino acids. Here the CDR3 DNA reads TGTGCCAGCAGTTACCTGGGGGGACGGGGCAATGAGCAGTTCTTC. It specifies CASSYLGGRGNEQFF.